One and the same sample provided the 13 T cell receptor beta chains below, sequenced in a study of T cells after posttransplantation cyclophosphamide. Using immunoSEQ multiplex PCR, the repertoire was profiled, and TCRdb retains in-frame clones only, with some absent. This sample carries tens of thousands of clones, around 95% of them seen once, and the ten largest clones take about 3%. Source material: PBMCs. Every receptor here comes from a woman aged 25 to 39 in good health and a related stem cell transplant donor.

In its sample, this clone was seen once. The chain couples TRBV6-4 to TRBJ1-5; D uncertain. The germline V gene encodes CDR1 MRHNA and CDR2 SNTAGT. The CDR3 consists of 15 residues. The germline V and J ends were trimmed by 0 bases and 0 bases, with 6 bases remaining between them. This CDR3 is CASSDSAGSNQPQHF. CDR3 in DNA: TGTGCCAGCAGTGACTCGGCGGGTAGCAATCAGCCCCAGCATTTT.

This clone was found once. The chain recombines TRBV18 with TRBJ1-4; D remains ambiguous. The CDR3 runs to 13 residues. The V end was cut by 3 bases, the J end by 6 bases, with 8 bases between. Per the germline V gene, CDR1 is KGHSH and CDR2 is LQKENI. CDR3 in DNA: TGTGCCAGCTCACCTCCAATGGATGAAAAACTGTTTTTT. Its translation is CASSPPMDEKLFF.

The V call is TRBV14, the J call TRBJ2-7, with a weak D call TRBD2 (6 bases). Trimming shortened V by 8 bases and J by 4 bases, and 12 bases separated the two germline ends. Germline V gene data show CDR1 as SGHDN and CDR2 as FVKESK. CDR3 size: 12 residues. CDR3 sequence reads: CASGGNLYEQYF. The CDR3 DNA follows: TGTGCCAGCGGGGGGAACCTTTACGAGCAGTACTTC.

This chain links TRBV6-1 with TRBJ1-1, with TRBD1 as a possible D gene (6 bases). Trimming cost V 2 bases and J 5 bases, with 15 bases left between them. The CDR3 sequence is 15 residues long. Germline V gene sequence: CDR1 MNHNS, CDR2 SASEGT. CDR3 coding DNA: TGTGCCAGCAGTGAAATTGATGGGAGGGGGACTGAAGCTTTCTTT. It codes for CASSEIDGRGTEAFF.

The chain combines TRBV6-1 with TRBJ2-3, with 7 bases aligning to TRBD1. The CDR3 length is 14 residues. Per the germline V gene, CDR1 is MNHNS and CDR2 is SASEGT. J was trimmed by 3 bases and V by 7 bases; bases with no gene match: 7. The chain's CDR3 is CASKDRVGTDTQYF. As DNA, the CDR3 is TGTGCCAGCAAAGACAGGGTAGGAACAGATACGCAGTATTTT.

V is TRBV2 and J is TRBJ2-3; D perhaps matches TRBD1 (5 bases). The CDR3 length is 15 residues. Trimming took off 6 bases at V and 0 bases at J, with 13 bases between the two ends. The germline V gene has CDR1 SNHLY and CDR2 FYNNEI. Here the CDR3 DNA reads TGTGCCAGCAGAAGGACACGAACTAGCACAGATACGCAGTATTTT. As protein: CASRRTRTSTDTQYF.

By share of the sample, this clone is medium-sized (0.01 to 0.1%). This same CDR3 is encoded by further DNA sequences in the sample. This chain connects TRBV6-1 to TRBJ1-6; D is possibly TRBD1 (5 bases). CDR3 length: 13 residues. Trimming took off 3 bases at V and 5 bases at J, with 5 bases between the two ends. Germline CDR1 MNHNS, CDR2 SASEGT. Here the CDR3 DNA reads TGTGCCAGCAGTGACAGGGATAATTCACCCCTCCACTTT. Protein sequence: CASSDRDNSPLHF.

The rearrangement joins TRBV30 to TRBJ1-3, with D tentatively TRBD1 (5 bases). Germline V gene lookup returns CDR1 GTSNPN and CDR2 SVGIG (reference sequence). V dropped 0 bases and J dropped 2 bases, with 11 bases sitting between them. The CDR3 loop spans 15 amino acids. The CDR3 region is CAWSVTGGTGNTIYF. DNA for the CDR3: TGTGCCTGGAGTGTAACGGGGGGGACTGGAAACACCATATATTTT.

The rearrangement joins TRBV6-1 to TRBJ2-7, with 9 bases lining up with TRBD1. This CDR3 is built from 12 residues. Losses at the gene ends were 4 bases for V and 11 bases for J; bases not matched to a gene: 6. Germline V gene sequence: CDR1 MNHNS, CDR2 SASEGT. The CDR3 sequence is CASSADRGIEYF. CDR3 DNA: TGTGCCAGCAGTGCGGACAGGGGTATCGAGTACTTC.

As DNA, the CDR3 is TGCGCCAGCAGCACAGCAGGAGGGGGAACCGGGGAGCTGTTTTTT. This codes for CASSTAGGGTGELFF. The chain employs TRBV5-1 and TRBJ2-2; D tentatively reads TRBD1 or TRBD2 (6 bases each). The germline CDR1 and CDR2 sequences are SGHRS and YFSETQ. The V end lost 4 bases, the J end lost 5 bases, and 15 bases lay between the germline ends. This CDR3 has 15 amino acids. The variable domain in full, with the rest retrieved from reference TRBV5-1 and TRBJ2-2, is KAGVTQTPRYLIKTRGQQVTLSCSPISGHRSVSWYQQTPGQGLQFLFEYFSETQRNKGNFPGRFSGRQFSNSRSEMNVSTLELGDSALYLCASSTAGGGTGELFFGEGSRLTVL.

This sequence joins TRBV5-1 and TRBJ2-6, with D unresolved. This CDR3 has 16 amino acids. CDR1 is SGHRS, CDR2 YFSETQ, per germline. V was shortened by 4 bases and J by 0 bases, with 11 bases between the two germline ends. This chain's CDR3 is CASSRAPSSGANVLTF. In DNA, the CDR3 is TGCGCCAGCAGCAGGGCCCCAAGCTCTGGGGCCAACGTCCTGACTTTC. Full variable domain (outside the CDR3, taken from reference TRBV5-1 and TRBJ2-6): KAGVTQTPRYLIKTRGQQVTLSCSPISGHRSVSWYQQTPGQGLQFLFEYFSETQRNKGNFPGRFSGRQFSNSRSEMNVSTLELGDSALYLCASSRAPSSGANVLTFGAGSRLTVL.

The CDR3 loop is CASSQAGTGAEYGYTF. The CDR3 nucleotides read TGTGCCAGCAGCCAAGCCGGGACAGGGGCTGAGTATGGCTACACCTTC. The chain joins TRBV4-2 to TRBJ1-2; 10 bases match TRBD1. V shed 1 base, J shed 5 bases, and the junction held 7 bases outside the gene matches. There are 16 residues in the CDR3. Looked up from germline, CDR1 is LGHNA and CDR2 is YNFKEQ.

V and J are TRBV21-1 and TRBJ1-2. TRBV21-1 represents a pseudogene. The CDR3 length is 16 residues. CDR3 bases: TGTGCCAGCCCTTATAGTAGACGGGGGAAGAACTATGGCTACACCTTC. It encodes CASPYSRRGKNYGYTF.